This T cell receptor beta chain was observed in a study of T cells after yellow fever vaccination. TCRdb redid the calling of the 5' RACE reads with MiXCR, one entry per CDR3 protein. The top ten clones hold approximately 1.1% of a sample with around 230,000 distinct CDR3 sequences, about 7% of them seen once. This clonotype was counted at least ten times. The V gene end was trimmed by 3 bases and the J gene end by 2 bases; junction bases not matched to a gene: 1. This CDR3 contains 14 residues. In germline, CDR1 is SGHRS, CDR2 YFSETQ. Sequencing was performed on CD4+ T cells sorted from PBMCs, taken on the day of the yellow fever booster vaccination. The TCR originated in a man aged 25-45 years who received the YFV17D yellow fever vaccine. The chain joins TRBV5-1 to TRBJ2-7; 11 nucleotides line up with TRBD1. The DNA for the CDR3 is TGCGCCAGCAGCTCGGACAGGGGGCCCTACGAGCAGTACTTC. The encoded protein is CASSSDRGPYEQYF.